This is a list of T cell receptor beta chains from one sample in a study of T cells in Graves' hyperthyroidism and ophthalmopathy. TCRdb re-called the multiplex PCR reads with MiXCR, one entry per CDR3 protein. The data hold over 500,000 distinct CDR3 sequences, with around 50% observed a single time. The sample comprised peripheral blood or thyroid tissue (not recorded which). The receptors derive from an adult woman with Graves' disease, either hyperthyroidism or ophthalmopathy (not recorded which). CDR3s include the opening cysteine and the closing phenylalanine or tryptophan. The D gene is left open where the match is weak. Expanded clones get a size class; other rows say once, few or many, or leave the size out.

TRBD1	-	TRBV5-6	TRBJ1-5	TGTGCCAGCAGCTTGGGGACAGGACCCCTAACAGGCAATCAGCCCCAGCATTTT	CASSLGTGPLTGNQPQHF
TRBD2	-	TRBV24-1	TRBJ2-1	TGTGCCACCAGTGACGCCTCCGGGACTAGGAACAATGAGCAGTTCTTC	CATSDASGTRNNEQFF
-	-	TRBV15	TRBJ2-5	TGTGCCACCAACCCGGGACCACAGGTGGAGACCCAGTACTTC	CATNPGPQVETQYF
-	many	TRBV5-8	TRBJ2-5	TGTGCCAGCAGCTTGGGAGGGAGGATGAATCAAGAGACCCAGTACTTC	CASSLGGRMNQETQYF
-	few	TRBV19	TRBJ1-6	TGTGCCAGTAGTATTGGTGGATCACCCCTCCACTTT	CASSIGGSPLHF
TRBD1	once	TRBV9	TRBJ1-4	TGTGCCAGCAGCCCCACAGGGGGAGAAAAACTGTTTTTT	CASSPTGGEKLFF
-	many	TRBV2	TRBJ1-1	TGTGCCAGCACCCTCGGGCGGGGTAGCACTGAAGCTTTCTTT	CASTLGRGSTEAFF
TRBD1	-	TRBV10-2	TRBJ2-7	TGCGCCAGCAGTGACTCCGGGACAGGCACCTACGAGCAGTACTTC	CASSDSGTGTYEQYF
-	many	TRBV12-3/TRBV12-4	TRBJ2-7	TGTGCCAGCAGTATCCCAGGACCTACCTACGAGCAGTACTTC	CASSIPGPTYEQYF
-	many	TRBV7-8	TRBJ1-1	TGTGCCAGCAGCTTAGCGGTGGCCACTGAAGCTTTCTTT	CASSLAVATEAFF
-	many	TRBV5-1	TRBJ2-7	TGCGCCAGCAGCTTGACAGGGAACAGACACTACGAGCAGTACTTC	CASSLTGNRHYEQYF
-	-	TRBV28	TRBJ2-2	TGTGCCAGCAGTTTAACAGCCACCGGGGAGCTGTTTTTT	CASSLTATGELFF
TRBD2	-	TRBV5-4	TRBJ2-5	TGTGCCAGCAGCTTGGTACTAGCGATATACCAAGAGACCCAGTACTTC	CASSLVLAIYQETQYF
-	many	TRBV7-2	TRBJ2-7	TGTGCCAGCAGCCCCGGACAGAAAGGCGAGCAGTACTTC	CASSPGQKGEQYF
-	few	TRBV29-1	TRBJ1-2	TGCAGCGTTGAAGCCCAAGGCGGGGGCTACACCTTC	CSVEAQGGGYTF